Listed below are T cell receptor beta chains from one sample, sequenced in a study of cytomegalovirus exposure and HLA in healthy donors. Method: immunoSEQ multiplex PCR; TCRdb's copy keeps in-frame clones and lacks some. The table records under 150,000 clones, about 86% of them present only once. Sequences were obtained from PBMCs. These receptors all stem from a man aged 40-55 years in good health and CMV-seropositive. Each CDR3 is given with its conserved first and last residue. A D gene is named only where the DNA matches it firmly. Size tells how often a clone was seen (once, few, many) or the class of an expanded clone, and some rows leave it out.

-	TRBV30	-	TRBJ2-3	TGTGCCTGGAGGGCGGGACTGAGCACAGATACGCAGTATTTT	CAWRAGLSTDTQYF
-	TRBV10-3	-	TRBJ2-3	TGTGCCATCAGGAAATCGACTGTCACAGATACGCAGTATTTT	CAIRKSTVTDTQYF
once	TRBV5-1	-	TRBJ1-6	TGCGCCAGCAGCTTGGTGGGACTTTCGATTAATTCACCCCTCCACTTT	CASSLVGLSINSPLHF
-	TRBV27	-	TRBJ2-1	TGTGCCAGCAGTTTAAGAGGTGGCCGGAGCTCCTACAATGAGCAGTTCTTC	CASSLRGGRSSYNEQFF
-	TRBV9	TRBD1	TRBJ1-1	TGTGCCAGCAGCGTAGCTGGGTACAGGGGGAACACTGAAGCTTTCTTT	CASSVAGYRGNTEAFF
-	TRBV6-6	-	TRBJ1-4	TGTGCCAGCAGTTACTCGGGGGGGCAAGGTGAAAAACTGTTTTTT	CASSYSGGQGEKLFF
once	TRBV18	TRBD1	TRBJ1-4	TGTGCCAGCTCACCACTTGGGACAGGGGGCGAAAAACTGTTTTTT	CASSPLGTGGEKLFF
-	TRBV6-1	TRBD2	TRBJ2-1	TGTGCCAGCAGTGACGCGGGAGGGTGGGGCTACAATGAGCAGTTCTTC	CASSDAGGWGYNEQFF
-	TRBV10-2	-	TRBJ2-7	TGCGCCAGCAGTGAGGCTGTGGGCTCGAAGTACTTC	CASSEAVGSKYF
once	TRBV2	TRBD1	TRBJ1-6	TGTGCCAGCAGTGACGGACAGGGGGTGTATAATTCACCCCTCCACTTT	CASSDGQGVYNSPLHF
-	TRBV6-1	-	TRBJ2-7	TGTGCCAGCAGCCTGGGGGCGGTCTCCTACGAGCAGTACTTC	CASSLGAVSYEQYF
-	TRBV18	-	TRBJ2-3	TGTGCCAGCTCACCACCGGCAGCAGATACGCAGTATTTT	CASSPPAADTQYF
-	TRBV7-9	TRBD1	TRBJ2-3	TGTGCCAGCAGCCTCAGGACAGGTACAGATACGCAGTATTTT	CASSLRTGTDTQYF
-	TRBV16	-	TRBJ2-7	TGTGCCAGCAGCCAAATCTCGCCACCCTTTAGCTCCTACGAGCAGTACTTC	CASSQISPPFSSYEQYF
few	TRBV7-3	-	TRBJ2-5	TGTGCCAGCAGCCTGGATAGGGGAGAGACCCAGTACTTC	CASSLDRGETQYF
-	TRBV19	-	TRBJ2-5	TGTGCCAGTAGTACCAAAGAGACCCAGTACTTC	CASSTKETQYF
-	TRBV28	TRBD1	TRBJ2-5	TGTGCCAGCAGTTGGGGGACAGCCCAAGAGACCCAGTACTTC	CASSWGTAQETQYF
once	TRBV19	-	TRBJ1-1	TGTGCCGCCACCAGAAGGGGGTTGTGGAACACTGAAGCTTTCTTT	CAATRRGLWNTEAFF
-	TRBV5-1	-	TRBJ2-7	TGCGCCAGCAGCCCTAGTAGAGGATCCTACGAGCAGTACTTC	CASSPSRGSYEQYF
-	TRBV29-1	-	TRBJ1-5	TGCAGCGTTGATGCAGGGGTCGGACAGCCCCAGCATTTT	CSVDAGVGQPQHF
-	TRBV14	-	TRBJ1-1	TGTGCCAGCAGCTTTACAGTGAACACTGAAGCTTTCTTT	CASSFTVNTEAFF
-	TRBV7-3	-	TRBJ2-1	TGTGCCAGCAGCTTAAGAGCGGAGAGCTCCTACAATGAGCAGTTCTTC	CASSLRAESSYNEQFF
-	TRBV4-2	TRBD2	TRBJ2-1	TGTGCCAGCAGCCCGGAAAGAGGTAGCGGGACCTACAATGAGCAGTTCTTC	CASSPERGSGTYNEQFF
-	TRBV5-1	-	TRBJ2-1	TGCGCCAGCAGCTTGCGATCGACAGGGACTTACAATGAGCAGTTCTTC	CASSLRSTGTYNEQFF
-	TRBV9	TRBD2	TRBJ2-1	TGTGCCAGCAGCTCGCTAGCGGGGTTAGACTACAATGAGCAGTTCTTC	CASSSLAGLDYNEQFF
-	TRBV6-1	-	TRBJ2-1	TGTGCCAGCAGTGAAATGTCAGGGGGGCACAGGGTTGGCAATGAGCAGTTCTTC	CASSEMSGGHRVGNEQFF
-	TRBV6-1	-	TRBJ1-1	TGTGCCAGCAGTGCGACAGCAAACACTGAAGCTTTCTTT	CASSATANTEAFF
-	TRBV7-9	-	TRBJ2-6	TGTGCCAGCAGCCAAGGCGGGGCCGGGGCCAACGTCCTGACTTTC	CASSQGGAGANVLTF
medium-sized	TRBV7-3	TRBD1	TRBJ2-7	TGTGCCAGCAGCCCCACAACCGGGACAGGCTCCTACGAGCAGTACTTC	CASSPTTGTGSYEQYF
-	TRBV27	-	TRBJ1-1	TGTGCCAGCAGTTTATCGCGGGTTAGCACTGAAGCTTTCTTT	CASSLSRVSTEAFF
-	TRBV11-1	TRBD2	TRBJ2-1	TGTGCCAGCAGCAATTCCCCGGACACTAGCGGGGGTAAGCAGTTCTTC	CASSNSPDTSGGKQFF
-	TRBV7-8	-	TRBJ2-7	TGTGCCAGCAGCAACCGGGACACAGCCTACGAGCAGTACTTC	CASSNRDTAYEQYF
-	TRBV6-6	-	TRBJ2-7	TGTGCCAGCCTTTCTTCCTACGAGCAGTACTTC	CASLSSYEQYF
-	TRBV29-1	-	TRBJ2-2	TGCAGCGCTGCGGCCGGGAGCAGGACCGGGGAGCTGTTTTTT	CSAAAGSRTGELFF
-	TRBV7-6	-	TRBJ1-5	TGTGCCAGCAGCTTAGGGGGGGATGGGAAGCCCCAGCATTTT	CASSLGGDGKPQHF
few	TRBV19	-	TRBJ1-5	TGTGCCAGTAGCCCCCGACGAGGCGGTTTCAATCAGCCCCAGCATTTT	CASSPRRGGFNQPQHF
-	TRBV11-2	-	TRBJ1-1	TGTGCCAGCAGCTTAGTGAGGCAGGGAGGCACTGAAGCTTTCTTT	CASSLVRQGGTEAFF
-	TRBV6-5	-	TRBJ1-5	TGTGCCAGCAGTGAACTAAGGGGGGGTGGGCCCCAGCATTTT	CASSELRGGGPQHF
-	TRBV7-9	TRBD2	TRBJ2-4	TGTTCCAGCAGCTTGAAAAGGACTAGCGCCGGAAACATTCAGTACTTC	CSSSLKRTSAGNIQYF
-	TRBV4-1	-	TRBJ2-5	TGCGCCAGCAGCCCCGCGGGCGGTGCTGGAGAGACCCAGTACTTC	CASSPAGGAGETQYF
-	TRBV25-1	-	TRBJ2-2	TGTGCCACCACTACAGGGCGCACCGGGGAGCTGTTTTTT	CATTTGRTGELFF
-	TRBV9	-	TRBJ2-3	TGTGCCAGCAGCGTAGAGATCCTCGGAGGCACAGATACGCAGTATTTT	CASSVEILGGTDTQYF
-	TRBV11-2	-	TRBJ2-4	TGTGCCAGCAGCTTAGGTCGCGCCCTAGCCAAAAACATTCAGTACTTC	CASSLGRALAKNIQYF
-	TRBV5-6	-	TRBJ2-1	TGTGCCAGCAGCCGGGGATTCAATGAGCAGTTCTTC	CASSRGFNEQFF
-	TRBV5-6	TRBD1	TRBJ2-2	TGTGCCAGCAGCGTACATCCGGGACAGGGTGGCGGGGAGCTGTTTTTT	CASSVHPGQGGGELFF
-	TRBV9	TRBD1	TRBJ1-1	TGTGCCAGCAGCCCCCGGACAGGGATGGAGACTGAAGCTTTCTTT	CASSPRTGMETEAFF
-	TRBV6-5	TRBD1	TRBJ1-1	TGTGCCAGCAGTTCAACAGGGGTGGGCACTGAAGCTTTCTTT	CASSSTGVGTEAFF
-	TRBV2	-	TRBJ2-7	TGTGCCAGCAGTGACGTGGACACCGGGCTGCAGGACTTC	CASSDVDTGLQDF
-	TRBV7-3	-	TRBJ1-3	TGTGCCAGCAGCTTATCGGCAGGGGATGTCGTTGGAAACACCATATATTTT	CASSLSAGDVVGNTIYF
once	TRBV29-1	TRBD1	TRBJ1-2	TGCAGCGGGGGACAGGCTTATGGCTACACCTTC	CSGGQAYGYTF
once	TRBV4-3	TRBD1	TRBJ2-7	TGCGCCAACAGCCAAGCAGGAACAGGGGCCACCTACGAGCAGTACTTC	CANSQAGTGATYEQYF
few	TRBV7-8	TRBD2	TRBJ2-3	TGTGCCAGCAGCCCAAGCGGGGGGTCGGGACTTAGCACAGATACGCAGTATTTT	CASSPSGGSGLSTDTQYF
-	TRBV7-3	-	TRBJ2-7	TGTGCCAGCAGCTTGGGACATGGGACCTACGAGCAGTACTTC	CASSLGHGTYEQYF
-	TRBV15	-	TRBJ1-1	TGTGCCACCAGCAGAACTCCTTTGAACACTGAAGCTTTCTTT	CATSRTPLNTEAFF
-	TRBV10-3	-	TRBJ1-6	TGTGCCATCAGTGAGTCGGGCAGGGCCAATTCACCCCTCCACTTT	CAISESGRANSPLHF
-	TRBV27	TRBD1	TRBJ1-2	TGTGCCAGCAGTTTCGCCTCAGGGGGTTTTAACTATGGCTACACCTTC	CASSFASGGFNYGYTF
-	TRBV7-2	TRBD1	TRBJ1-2	TGTGCCAGCAGCCCAGGGGGGACAGGACCTTATGGCTACACCTTC	CASSPGGTGPYGYTF
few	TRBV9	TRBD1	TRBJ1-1	TGTGCCAGCAGCGTAGGGGTCACAGGGGACACTGAAGCTTTCTTT	CASSVGVTGDTEAFF
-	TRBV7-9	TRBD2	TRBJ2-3	TGTGCCAGCAGCGCTCCCGGTGGGCGGGGGGGTCGTACAGATACGCAGTATTTT	CASSAPGGRGGRTDTQYF
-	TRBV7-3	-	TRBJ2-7	TGTGCCAGCAGCTTTCAGGCACAATACGAGCAGTACTTC	CASSFQAQYEQYF